This entry features one T cell receptor (beta chain) sequence. These data originate in a study of T cells in Graves' hyperthyroidism and ophthalmopathy. Study at large: Peripheral blood was secured at the point of initial diagnosis, before any treatment.

The PBMCs were taken from under 12 ml of fresh peripheral blood. Germline V lookup: CDR1 MNHNS, CDR2 SASEGT. The CDR3 consists of 12 residues. V was clipped by 4 bases and J by 11 bases, with 14 bases between them. RNA transcripts provided the source from which TCR beta CDR3 regions were amplified. The primer set for the first-round RT-PCR of the TCR CDR3 was HTBI. TCRdb reprocessed the multiplex PCR reads with MiXCR, giving one entry per CDR3 protein. The sample has some 440,000 distinct CDR3 sequences; more than 15% are singletons. The chain has TRBV6-1 and TRBJ1-1; D not certain. This TCR was recovered from a woman between 18 and 29 years old with Graves' hyperthyroidism. Sample: blood. CDR3 loop: CASSGGLRRAFF. The CDR3 DNA reads as TGTGCCAGCAGTGGGGGTTTACGTCGGGCTTTCTTT.